This T cell receptor beta chain came from a study of glioma-infiltrating T cells. The iRepertoire nested amplicon-rescue multiplex PCR amplified TCR alpha and beta CDR3s from RNA. For one-step reverse transcription and amplification, about 90-400 ng of tissue mRNA or PBMC total RNA was used. TCRdb redid the calling of the multiplex PCR reads with MiXCR, one entry per CDR3 protein. The data contain around 390,000 distinct CDR3 sequences, about two fifths of them singletons. Deletions cut 4 bases from V and 3 bases from J, with 4 bases between. The CDR3 length is 11 residues. CDR1 is MNHNS, CDR2 SASEGT, per germline. This clonotype was found many times. A single base separates this from a much larger clone, so it may be a read error.

This rearrangement joins TRBV6-1 to TRBJ2-7; D not resolved. The receptor comes from a human donor with low-grade glioma or glioblastoma, undergoing nonglioma brain surgery, or in good health (not recorded which). The material sequenced was glioma tissue, nonneoplastic brain tissue, or PBMCs (not recorded which). CDR3 DNA: TGTGCCAGCAGTGTGGGCTACGAGCAGTACTTC. It yields the protein CASSVGYEQYF.